This T cell receptor beta chain was documented in a study of shared clonotypes between healthy human individuals. Each cell subset's genomic DNA was divided evenly among several immunoSEQ plates. TCRdb keeps only in-frame clones here, not all; method: immunoSEQ multiplex PCR. The sample holds 550,000 to 800,000 clones, less than 95% seen once. V was shortened by 5 bases and J by 0 bases, with 16 bases between the two germline ends. The CDR3 spans 16 residues. Germline V CDR1 and CDR2: MGHRA, YSYEKL. Turning to this clone: The antigen is undetermined.

Whole-study findings and limits: Naive CD4 clonotype sharing across several donors was approximately 5%. Naive subsets generally exceeded memory subsets in estimated richness.

What was sequenced was memory CD8+ T cells from PBMCs. Subset here: CD45RO+ cells pooled with CCR7-negative TemRA cells. This receptor was taken from a man younger than 35 in good health. Some clones in this sample may be carry-over from other donors' samples. The chain combines TRBV4-1 with TRBJ1-1; tentative D call: TRBD1 (6 bases). This CDR3 is CASSSRGQGLNTEAFF. In DNA, the CDR3 is TGCGCCAGCAGCTCGCGGGGGCAGGGATTGAACACTGAAGCTTTCTTT.